This T cell receptor beta chain was obtained from a study of siplizumab effects on memory and regulatory T cells. Study outcomes and limitations: Major contributors to the alloresponse seemed to be naive T cells, which also appeared more diverse than memory cells. About 75-96% of proliferating CD4+ or CD8+ clones had no assignable naive or memory phenotype.

For this clone: Its antigen remains unidentified.

Per germline, CDR1 SGHDN and CDR2 FVKESK. CDR3 length equals 16 residues. V lost 0 bases and J lost 1, with 10 bases in between. For every sample, some 10^5 TCR templates were assayed. This table comes from immunoSEQ multiplex PCR, and its TCRdb copy is limited to in-frame clones, with some not included. The data contain over 90,000 clones, around nine tenths of them singletons. This receptor was identified in a human donor in good health. The source material was CD4+ T cells sorted from blood. The chain joins TRBV14 to TRBJ2-1, with D maybe TRBD2 (6 bases). The CDR3 region has the DNA TGTGCCAGCAGCCAAGATTTTGGGGGGTCCTACAATGAGCAGTTCTTC. This gives the protein CASSQDFGGSYNEQFF.